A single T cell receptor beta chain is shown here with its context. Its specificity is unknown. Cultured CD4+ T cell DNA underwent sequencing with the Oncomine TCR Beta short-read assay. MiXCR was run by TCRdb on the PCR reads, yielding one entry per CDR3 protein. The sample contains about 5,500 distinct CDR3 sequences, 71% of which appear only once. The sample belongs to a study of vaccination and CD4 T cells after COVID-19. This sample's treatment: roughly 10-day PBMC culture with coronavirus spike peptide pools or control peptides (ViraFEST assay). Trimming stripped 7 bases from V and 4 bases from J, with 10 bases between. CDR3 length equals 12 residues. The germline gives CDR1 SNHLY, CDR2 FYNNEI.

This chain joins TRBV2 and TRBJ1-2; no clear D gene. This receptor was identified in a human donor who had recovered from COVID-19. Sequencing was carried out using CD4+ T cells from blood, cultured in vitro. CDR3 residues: CASTYGFYGYTF. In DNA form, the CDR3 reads TGTGCCAGCACCTACGGGTTCTATGGCTACACCTTC.